These 4 T cell receptor beta chains were sequenced from one sample in a study of T cell repertoires in cytomegalovirus infection. TCRdb re-called the reads with MiXCR, one entry per CDR3 protein. The sample consists of about 500,000 distinct CDR3 sequences, 25% to 35% of them appearing once. These receptors' antigens are unknown. The sample here was cultured PBMCs, taken from culture after CMV antigen stimulation. These TCRs come from a human donor in good health (CMV status not recorded). Some clones in this sample may be carry-over from other donors' samples.

This chain connects TRBV4-3 to TRBJ2-1; 8 bases are shared with TRBD1. The CDR3 has 15 amino acids. CDR1 is LGHNA and CDR2 is YSLEER in the germline V gene. J lost 6 bases, V lost 3 bases, and 7 bases had no gene match. The CDR3 DNA follows: TGCGCCAGCAGCCACCGGACAGGGCCCTCCAATGAGCAGTTCTTC. Its translation is CASSHRTGPSNEQFF.

V gene TRBV19 combines with J gene TRBJ1-1; D unresolved. V lost 5 bases, J lost 3 bases, and 10 bases lay in between. The CDR3 spans 13 residues. The germline gives CDR1 LNHDA, CDR2 SQIVND (reference sequence). As DNA, the CDR3 is TGTGCCAGTAGTCCCCGTCATGACACTGAAGCTTTCTTT. This translates into CASSPRHDTEAFF.

A single count supports this clonotype. The chain uses TRBV12-3 or TRBV12-4 and TRBJ1-4; TRBD1 agrees at 7 bases. Losses at the gene ends were 7 bases for V and 5 bases for J; bases not matched to a gene: 4. The CDR3 extends over 13 amino acids. The CDR3 bases are TGTGCCAGCAACCGGGACAGAAATGAAAAACTGTTTTTT. Translating it yields CASNRDRNEKLFF.

This clonotype was detected once. The chain carries TRBV20-1 and TRBJ1-1; 7 bases map to TRBD1. Per the germline V gene, CDR1 is DFQATT and CDR2 is SNEGSKA (reference sequence). J lost 3 bases, V lost 0 bases, and 7 bases had no gene match. The CDR3 loop spans 15 amino acids. The CDR3 spells CSARETQGRYTEAFF. The CDR3 coding sequence is TGCAGTGCTAGAGAAACACAGGGGCGGTACACTGAAGCTTTCTTT.